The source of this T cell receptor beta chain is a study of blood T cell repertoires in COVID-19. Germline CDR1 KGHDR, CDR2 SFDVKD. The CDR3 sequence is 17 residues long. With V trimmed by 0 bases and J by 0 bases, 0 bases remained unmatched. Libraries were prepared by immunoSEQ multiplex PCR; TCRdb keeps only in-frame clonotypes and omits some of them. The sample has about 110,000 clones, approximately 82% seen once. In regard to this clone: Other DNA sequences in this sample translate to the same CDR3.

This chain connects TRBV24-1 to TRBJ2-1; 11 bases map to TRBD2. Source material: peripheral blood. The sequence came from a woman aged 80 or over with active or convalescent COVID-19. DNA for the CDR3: TGTGCCACCAGTGATTTGACTAGCGGGAGCTCCTACAATGAGCAGTTCTTC. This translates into CATSDLTSGSSYNEQFF.